The 13 T cell receptor beta chains listed next were all sequenced from one sample in a study of cytomegalovirus exposure and HLA in healthy donors. Researchers ran the PCR with 60 Vbeta and 13 Jbeta primers. TCRdb's copy holds only in-frame clones and misses some; the assay was immunoSEQ multiplex PCR. This sample has about 160,000 clones; around three quarters occur once, and the top ten carry 3.1%. Sequencing was done on a sample of PBMCs. The receptor source for this set is a woman aged 40 to 50 in good health and CMV-seronegative.

CDR3 sequence: CASSLQGHSNQPQHF. The CDR3 nucleotides are TGCGCCAGCAGCTTACAGGGACATAGCAATCAGCCCCAGCATTTT. The V gene is TRBV5-1, the J gene TRBJ1-5; possibly TRBD1 for D (6 bases). V dropped 2 bases and J dropped 0 bases, with 9 bases sitting between them. This CDR3 is built from 15 residues. Germline V gene lookup returns CDR1 SGHRS and CDR2 YFSETQ. Supplemented by reference TRBV5-1 and TRBJ1-5, the full variable domain reads KAGVTQTPRYLIKTRGQQVTLSCSPISGHRSVSWYQQTPGQGLQFLFEYFSETQRNKGNFPGRFSGRQFSNSRSEMNVSTLELGDSALYLCASSLQGHSNQPQHFGDGTRLSIL.

This clone showed up just once. The CDR3 loop reads CASSITRGETQYF. Written as DNA, the CDR3 is TGTGCCAGTAGTATAACCAGGGGAGAGACCCAGTACTTC. The chain has TRBV19 and TRBJ2-5; maybe TRBD1 (6 bases). Germline lookup yields CDR1 LNHDA and CDR2 SQIVND (reference sequence). CDR3 length: 13 residues. V lost 2 bases and J lost 4, with 8 bases in between.

This CDR3 reads CASSLMRVASYNEQFF. The DNA for the CDR3 is TGTGCCAGCAGCTTAATGAGGGTGGCATCCTACAATGAGCAGTTCTTC. V is TRBV11-1 and J is TRBJ2-1, with D perhaps TRBD2 (5 bases). CDR1 is SGHAT, CDR2 FQDESV, per germline (reference sequence). Trimming removed 2 bases from V and 1 base from J, with 12 bases in between. CDR3 length: 16 residues.

The rearrangement links TRBV9 to TRBJ2-3; 12 bases align to TRBD2. From germline, CDR1 is SGDLS and CDR2 YYNGEE. Losses at the gene ends were 0 bases for V and 0 bases for J; bases not matched to a gene: 2. This CDR3 contains 17 residues. The CDR3 DNA sequence: TGTGCCAGCAGCGTAGGTCTAGCGGGGGGGAGCACAGATACGCAGTATTTT. This sequence encodes CASSVGLAGGSTDTQYF.

This clone is a singleton in its sample. V usage is TRBV7-3 and J usage is TRBJ2-2, with TRBD2 matching 11 bases. The CDR3 consists of 17 residues. Germline CDR1 is SGHTA and CDR2 is FQGTGA. V was pared by 5 bases and J by 4 bases, with 9 bases of the junction left unmatched. DNA for the CDR3: TGTGCCAGCAGCCAAAAACTAGCGGGGGCGGGCACCGGGGAGCTGTTTTTT. This translates into CASSQKLAGAGTGELFF.

The CDR3: CASSPSPPGQAYPYEQYF. In nucleotides, the CDR3 is TGTGCCAGCAGTCCTTCGCCCCCCGGACAGGCTTATCCCTACGAGCAGTACTTC. The chain joins TRBV27 to TRBJ2-7; 7 nucleotides match TRBD1. Germline loops: CDR1 MNHEY, CDR2 SMNVEV (reference sequence). With 5 bases clipped from V and 2 bases from J, the junction kept 18 bases outside the gene matches. CDR3 size: 18 residues.

This sequence joins TRBV28 and TRBJ2-1, with a tentative D call TRBD2 (7 bases). The germline CDR1 and CDR2 sequences are MDHEN and SYDVKM. The germline V and J ends were trimmed by 11 bases and 4 bases, with 21 bases remaining between them. This CDR3 spans 15 amino acids. In DNA, the CDR3 is TGTGCCGGGAGGGGAGGCGCGGGGGCATACAATGAGCAGTTCTTC. Translation: CAGRGGAGAYNEQFF.

The V gene is TRBV6-1, the J gene TRBJ2-1; 7 nucleotides line up with TRBD1. CDR3 length: 15 amino acids. J lost 1 base, V lost 7 bases, and 7 bases had no gene match. Germline-derived CDR1 and CDR2 are MNHNS and SASEGT. Here the CDR3 reads CASKENRGSYNEQFF. CDR3 DNA: TGTGCCAGCAAAGAGAACAGGGGATCCTACAATGAGCAGTTCTTC.

The V call is TRBV18, the J call TRBJ2-5, with TRBD2 as a possible D gene (6 bases). V was trimmed by 2 bases and J by 2 bases, leaving 21 bases between them. CDR1 and CDR2 from the germline V gene are KGHSH and LQKENI. The length of the CDR3 is 18 residues. CDR3 in amino acids: CASSPFGRGNRRQETQYF. CDR3 nucleotides: TGTGCCAGCTCACCATTTGGGCGGGGAAACCGCCGTCAAGAGACCCAGTACTTC.

This clone occurred a few times. This rearrangement joins TRBV6-5 to TRBJ1-2, with D maybe TRBD1 (6 bases). CDR3 length: 13 amino acids. CDR1 is MNHEY, CDR2 SVGAGI, per germline. Trimming cost V 6 bases and J 1 base, with 9 bases left between them. CDR3 residues: CASSPQGNYGYTF. The CDR3 DNA reads TGTGCCAGCAGCCCACAGGGTAACTATGGCTACACCTTC.

The genes are TRBV5-5 and TRBJ2-1, with TRBD2 identical over 13 bases. The CDR3 extends over 15 amino acids. In germline, CDR1 is SGHKS, CDR2 YYEKEE (reference sequence). Trimming removed 4 bases from V and 7 bases from J; junction bases left unmatched: 5. The CDR3 region has the DNA TGTGCCAGCAGCATGGCGGGACTAGCGGGGAATGAGCAGTTCTTC. Translation: CASSMAGLAGNEQFF. The full variable domain, rest sourced from reference TRBV5-5 and TRBJ2-1, is DAGVTQSPTHLIKTRGQQVTLRCSPISGHKSVSWYQQVLGQGPQFIFQYYEKEERGRGNFPDRFSARQFPNYSSELNVNALLLGDSALYLCASSMAGLAGNEQFFGPGTRLTVL.

This chain uses TRBV5-6 with TRBJ1-1; 9 positions agree with TRBD1. Germline trimming cut 4 bases from V and 0 bases from J; bases unmatched to any gene: 10. CDR3 length: 17 amino acids. Germline V lookup: CDR1 SGHDT, CDR2 YYEEEE. Here the CDR3 reads CASSLIRTGVMNTEAFF. The CDR3 DNA reads TGTGCCAGCAGCCTAATCCGGACAGGGGTCATGAACACTGAAGCTTTCTTT. The variable domain in full, with the rest retrieved from reference TRBV5-6 and TRBJ1-1, is DAGVTQSPTHLIKTRGQQVTLRCSPKSGHDTVSWYQQALGQGPQFIFQYYEEEERQRGNFPDRFSGHQFPNYSSELNVNALLLGDSALYLCASSLIRTGVMNTEAFFGQGTRLTVV.

This chain links TRBV28 with TRBJ2-7, with TRBD2 matching 7 bases. Germline CDR1 reads MDHEN; CDR2 reads SYDVKM. V dropped 6 bases and J dropped 4; count of bases not matched to a gene: 6. The CDR3 is 13 amino acids. CDR3 DNA: TGTGCCAGCAGCGCTAGCGGCCGTTACGAGCAGTACTTC. Translating gives CASSASGRYEQYF.